Presented here are 10 T cell receptor beta chains from one specimen sequenced in a study of blood T cell repertoires in COVID-19. Here immunoSEQ multiplex PCR was the method, and the copy in TCRdb shows in-frame clones only, minus some. The profile shows some 530,000 clones, approximately 83% of them singletons. Sequences were obtained from peripheral blood. The source of these receptors is a human donor in a cohort sampled during active COVID-19.

About this clone: An end of the junction does not agree with germline; a read error may underlie this. Other nucleotide sequences from this sample produce the same CDR3. This rearrangement joins TRBV19 to TRBJ2-7; TRBD1 matches at 9 bases. Germline CDR1 is LNHDA and CDR2 is SQIVND (reference sequence). This CDR3 comprises 13 residues. The CDR3 nucleotides read TGTGCCAGTAGTATAGGACAGGGGGGGGAGCAGTATTTC. This gives the protein CASSIGQGGEQYF.

V is TRBV7-2 and J is TRBJ1-3; possible D gene TRBD1, 5 bases. Germline V lookup: CDR1 SGHTA, CDR2 FQGNSA. The CDR3 has 17 amino acids. Trimming removed 7 bases from V and 0 bases from J, with 19 bases in between. The CDR3 nucleotides are TGTGCCAGCATCACCCTCGGGGGACTGAGCTCTGGAAACACCATATATTTT. This codes for CASITLGGLSSGNTIYF.

V gene TRBV27 combines with J gene TRBJ1-2; D is unclear. Trimming shortened V by 8 bases and J by 1 base, and 23 bases separated the two germline ends. The CDR3 is 17 amino acids. The germline V gene encodes CDR1 MNHEY and CDR2 SMNVEV (reference sequence). The CDR3 reads CASPHPIRARVNYGYTF. The CDR3 DNA reads as TGTGCCAGCCCCCATCCAATCCGGGCGAGGGTTAACTATGGCTACACCTTC.

The chain combines TRBV6-1 with TRBJ1-2, with 7 bases fitting TRBD1. Germline V gene lookup returns CDR1 MNHNS and CDR2 SASEGT. CDR3 length: 14 residues. Losses at the gene ends were 3 bases for V and 7 bases for J; bases not matched to a gene: 8. CDR3: CASSDGRGVGGYTF. The CDR3 DNA follows: TGTGCCAGCAGTGACGGCAGGGGGGTCGGTGGCTACACCTTC.

The chain joins TRBV6-4 to TRBJ2-7; 8 nucleotides agree with TRBD1. CDR3 size: 14 residues. CDR1 is MRHNA and CDR2 is SNTAGT in the germline V gene. After removal of 3 bases from V and 3 bases from J, the junction contained 4 bases not matched to a gene. CDR3 DNA sequence: TGTGCCAGCAGTGAGGCAGGGGGCTTCTACGAGCAGTACTTC. Translating it yields CASSEAGGFYEQYF.

The chain carries TRBV5-6 and TRBJ1-1, with a possible D match to TRBD1 (6 bases). Per the germline V gene, CDR1 is SGHDT and CDR2 is YYEEEE. Deletions cut 3 bases from V and 1 base from J, with 10 bases between. The CDR3 extends over 14 amino acids. CDR3 DNA: TGTGCCAGCAGCTCCAGGGGACGGAACACTGAAGCTTTCTTT. Protein: CASSSRGRNTEAFF. The variable domain in full, completed from reference TRBV5-6 and TRBJ1-1, reads DAGVTQSPTHLIKTRGQQVTLRCSPKSGHDTVSWYQQALGQGPQFIFQYYEEEERQRGNFPDRFSGHQFPNYSSELNVNALLLGDSALYLCASSSRGRNTEAFFGQGTRLTVV.

This chain joins TRBV10-1 and TRBJ2-7; 8 positions match TRBD2. Germline lookup yields CDR1 WNHNN and CDR2 SYGVQD (reference sequence). CDR3 size: 15 residues. The V segment lost 0 bases and the J segment 3 bases; nucleotides outside the gene matches: 4. DNA for the CDR3: TGCGCCAGCAGTGAGTCGCAAGCGGGGGACTACGAGCAGTACTTC. Protein product: CASSESQAGDYEQYF.

The genes are TRBV20-1 and TRBJ2-7; D remains unclear. The V gene lost 3 bases and the J gene lost 2 bases, with 17 bases spanning the gap. CDR1 and CDR2 (germline): DFQATT, SNEGSKA (reference sequence). CDR3 size: 15 residues. In nucleotides, the CDR3 is TGCAGTGCTAGTGGAATAGGCGGCTCACCCTACGAGCAGTACTTC. It encodes CSASGIGGSPYEQYF.

CDR3 sequence (DNA): TGTGCCTGGAGCGGACTGACCTACGAGCAGTACTTC. This translates into CAWSGLTYEQYF. V usage is TRBV30 and J usage is TRBJ2-7; possible D gene TRBD2, 5 bases. Germline CDR1 reads GTSNPN; CDR2 reads SVGIG (reference sequence). V was trimmed by 3 bases and J by 2 bases, leaving 8 bases between them. CDR3 length: 12 amino acids.

The chain carries TRBV28 and TRBJ2-7, with D perhaps matching TRBD2 (5 bases). CDR1 and CDR2 from the germline V gene are MDHEN and SYDVKM. The CDR3 spans 16 residues. Trimming cost V 6 bases and J 9 bases, with 27 bases left between them. The CDR3 here is CASRGSGNPWSERQYF. CDR3 sequence (DNA): TGTGCCAGCAGAGGCTCCGGGAACCCTTGGAGCGAACGGCAGTACTTC.